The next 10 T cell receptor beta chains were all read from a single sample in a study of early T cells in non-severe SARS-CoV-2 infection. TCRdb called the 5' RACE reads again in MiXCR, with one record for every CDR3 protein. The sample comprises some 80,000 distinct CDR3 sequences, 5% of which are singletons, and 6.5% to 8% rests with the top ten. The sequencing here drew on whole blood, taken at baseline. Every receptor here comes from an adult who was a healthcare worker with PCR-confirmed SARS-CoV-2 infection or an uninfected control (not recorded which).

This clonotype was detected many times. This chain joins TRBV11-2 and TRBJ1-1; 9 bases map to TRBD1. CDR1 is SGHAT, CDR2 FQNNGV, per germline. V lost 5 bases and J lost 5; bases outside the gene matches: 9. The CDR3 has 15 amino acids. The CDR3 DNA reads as TGTGCCAGCAGCAAAAGGACAGGGGTCGTAACTGAAGCTTTCTTT. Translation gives CASSKRTGVVTEAFF.

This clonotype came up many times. CDR3 bases: TGCAGTGCTAGAGGAGCAACAGTAGGCCAAACGGTCATTCAGTACTTC. It encodes CSARGATVGQTVIQYF. This chain joins TRBV20-1 and TRBJ2-4, with D hard to call. Trimming removed 1 base from V and 9 bases from J, with 22 bases in between. CDR1 and CDR2 from the germline V gene are DFQATT and SNEGSKA (reference sequence). CDR3 size: 16 residues.

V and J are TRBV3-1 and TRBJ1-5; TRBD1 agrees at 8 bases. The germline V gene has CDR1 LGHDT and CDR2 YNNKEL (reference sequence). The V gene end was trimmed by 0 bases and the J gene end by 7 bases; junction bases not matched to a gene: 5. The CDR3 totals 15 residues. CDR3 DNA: TGTGCCAGCAGCCAAGACAGGGGGCTTTACCAGCCCCAGCATTTT. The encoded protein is CASSQDRGLYQPQHF. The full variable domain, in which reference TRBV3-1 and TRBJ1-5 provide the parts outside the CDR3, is DTAVSQTPKYLVTQMGNDKSIKCEQNLGHDTMYWYKQDSKKFLKIMFSYNNKELIINETVPNRFSPKSPDKAHLNLHINSLELGDSAVYFCASSQDRGLYQPQHFGDGTRLSIL.

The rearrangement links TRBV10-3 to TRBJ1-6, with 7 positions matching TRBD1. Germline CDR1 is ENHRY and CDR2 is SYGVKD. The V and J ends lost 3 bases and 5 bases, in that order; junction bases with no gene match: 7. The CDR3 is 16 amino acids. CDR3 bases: TGTGCCATCAGTGATGGGACAGCTGCCGATAATTCACCCCTCCACTTT. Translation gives CAISDGTAADNSPLHF.

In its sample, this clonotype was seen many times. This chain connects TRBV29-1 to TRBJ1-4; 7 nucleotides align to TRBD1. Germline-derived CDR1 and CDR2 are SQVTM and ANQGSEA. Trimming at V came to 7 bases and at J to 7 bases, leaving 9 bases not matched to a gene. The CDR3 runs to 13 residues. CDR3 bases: TGCAGCGGACGACAGGGCGGAAGTGAAAAACTGTTTTTT. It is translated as CSGRQGGSEKLFF.

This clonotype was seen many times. CDR3 residues: CASSELAEYGYTF. The CDR3 DNA is TGCGCCAGCAGTGAGTTGGCGGAGTATGGCTACACCTTC. The V gene is TRBV10-1, the J gene TRBJ1-2; D is unclear. Trimming pared 1 base from V and 5 bases from J, leaving 8 bases between. CDR1 is WNHNN, CDR2 SYGVQD, per germline (reference sequence). The CDR3 is made up of 13 amino acids.

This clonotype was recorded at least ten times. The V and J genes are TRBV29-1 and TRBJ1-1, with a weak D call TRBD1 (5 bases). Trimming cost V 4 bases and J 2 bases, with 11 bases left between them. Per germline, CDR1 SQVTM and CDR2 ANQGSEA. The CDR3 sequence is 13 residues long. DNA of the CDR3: TGCAGCGTTGTGGGGGACTTTAACACTGAAGCTTTCTTT. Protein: CSVVGDFNTEAFF.

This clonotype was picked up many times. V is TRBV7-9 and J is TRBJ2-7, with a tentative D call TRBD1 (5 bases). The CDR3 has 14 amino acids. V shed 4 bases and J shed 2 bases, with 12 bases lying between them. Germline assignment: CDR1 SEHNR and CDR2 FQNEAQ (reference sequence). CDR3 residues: CASSSRRVTYEQYF. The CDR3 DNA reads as TGTGCCAGCAGCTCCCGCAGGGTCACCTACGAGCAGTACTTC.

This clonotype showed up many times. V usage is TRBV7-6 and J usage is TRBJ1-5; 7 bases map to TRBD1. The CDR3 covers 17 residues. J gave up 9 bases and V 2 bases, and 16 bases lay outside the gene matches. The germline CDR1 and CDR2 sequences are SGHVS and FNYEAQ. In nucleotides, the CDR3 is TGTGCCAGCAGCTTATATCCGGGACAGCCCGCTACACGGCCCCAGCATTTT. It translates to CASSLYPGQPATRPQHF.

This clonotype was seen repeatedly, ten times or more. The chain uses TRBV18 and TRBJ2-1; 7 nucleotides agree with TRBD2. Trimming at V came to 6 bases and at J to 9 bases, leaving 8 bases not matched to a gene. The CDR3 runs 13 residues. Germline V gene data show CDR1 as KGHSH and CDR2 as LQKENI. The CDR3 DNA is TGTGCCAGCTCCCCGGGACTAACCGGTGAGCAGTTCTTC. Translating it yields CASSPGLTGEQFF.